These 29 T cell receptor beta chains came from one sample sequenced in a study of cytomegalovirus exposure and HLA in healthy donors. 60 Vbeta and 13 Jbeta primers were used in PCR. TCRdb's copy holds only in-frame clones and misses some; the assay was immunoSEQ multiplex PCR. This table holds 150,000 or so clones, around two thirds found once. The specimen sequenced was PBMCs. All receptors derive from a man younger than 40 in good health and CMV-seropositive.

The CDR3 DNA is TGTGCCAGCAGCTTGGTGGGACAGGGCTACGAGCAGTACTTC. This gives the protein CASSLVGQGYEQYF. The chain carries TRBV5-6 and TRBJ2-5; 9 bases line up with TRBD1. With the DNA end fitting TRBJ2-7 better, the J assignment may be wrong. The CDR3 spans 14 residues. Germline V gives CDR1 SGHDT, CDR2 YYEEEE.

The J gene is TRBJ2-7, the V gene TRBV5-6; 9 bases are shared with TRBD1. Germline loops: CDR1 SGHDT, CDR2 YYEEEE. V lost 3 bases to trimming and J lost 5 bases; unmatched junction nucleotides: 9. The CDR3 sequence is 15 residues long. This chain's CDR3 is CASSSPGTGSHEQYF. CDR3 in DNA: TGTGCCAGCAGCTCCCCCGGGACAGGGTCCCACGAGCAGTACTTC.

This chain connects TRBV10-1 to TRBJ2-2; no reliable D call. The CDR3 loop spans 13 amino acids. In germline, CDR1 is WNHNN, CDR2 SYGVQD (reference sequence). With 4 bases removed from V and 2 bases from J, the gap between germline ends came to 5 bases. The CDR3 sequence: CASSVPNTGELFF. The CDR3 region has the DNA TGCGCCAGCAGTGTCCCAAACACCGGGGAGCTGTTTTTT.

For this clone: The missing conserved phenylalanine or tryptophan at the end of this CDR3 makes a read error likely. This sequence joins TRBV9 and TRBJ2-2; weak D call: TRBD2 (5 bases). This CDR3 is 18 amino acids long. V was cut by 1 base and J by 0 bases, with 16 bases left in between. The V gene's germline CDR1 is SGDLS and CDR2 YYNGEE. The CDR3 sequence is CASSVPTNRATNTGELFL. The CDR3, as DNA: TGTGCCAGCAGCGTACCGACTAACCGGGCTACGAACACCGGGGAGCTGTTTCTT.

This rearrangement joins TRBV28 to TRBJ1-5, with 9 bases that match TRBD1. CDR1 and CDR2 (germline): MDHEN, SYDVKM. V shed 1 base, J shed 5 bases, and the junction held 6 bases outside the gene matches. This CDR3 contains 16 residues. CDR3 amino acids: CASSLLGQGEHQPQHF. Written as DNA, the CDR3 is TGTGCCAGCAGTTTATTGGGACAGGGCGAACATCAGCCCCAGCATTTT.

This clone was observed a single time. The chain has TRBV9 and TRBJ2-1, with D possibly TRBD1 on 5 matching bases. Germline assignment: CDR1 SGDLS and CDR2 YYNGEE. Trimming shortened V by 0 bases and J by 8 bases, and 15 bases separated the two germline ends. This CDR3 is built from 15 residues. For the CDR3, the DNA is TGTGCCAGCAGCGTAGCTTGGGGCAGGGTCCATGAGCAGTTCTTC. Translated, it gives CASSVAWGRVHEQFF.

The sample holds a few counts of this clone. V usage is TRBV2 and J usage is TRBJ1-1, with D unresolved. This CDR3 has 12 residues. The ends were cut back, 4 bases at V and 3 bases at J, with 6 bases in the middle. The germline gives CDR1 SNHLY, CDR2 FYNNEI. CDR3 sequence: CASSVRDTEAFF. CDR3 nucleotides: TGTGCCAGCAGTGTACGGGACACTGAAGCTTTCTTT.

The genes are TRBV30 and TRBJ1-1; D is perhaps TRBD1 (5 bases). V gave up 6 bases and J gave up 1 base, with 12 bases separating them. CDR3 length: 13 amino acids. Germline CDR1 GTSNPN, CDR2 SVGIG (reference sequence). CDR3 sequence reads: CACPRGGNTEAFF. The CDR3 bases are TGTGCCTGCCCCCGGGGGGGGAACACTGAAGCTTTCTTT.

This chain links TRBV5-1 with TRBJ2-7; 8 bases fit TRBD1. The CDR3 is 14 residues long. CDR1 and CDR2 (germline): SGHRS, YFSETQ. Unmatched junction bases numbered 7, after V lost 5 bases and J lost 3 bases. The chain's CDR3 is CASSIDGQGYEQYF. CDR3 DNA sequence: TGCGCCAGCAGTATTGACGGACAGGGCTACGAGCAGTACTTC.

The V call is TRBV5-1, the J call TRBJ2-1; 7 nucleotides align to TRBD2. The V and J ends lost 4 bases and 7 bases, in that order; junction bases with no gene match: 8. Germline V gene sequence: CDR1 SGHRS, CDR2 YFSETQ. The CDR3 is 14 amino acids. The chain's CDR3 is CASSMRDYKNEQFF. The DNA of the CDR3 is TGCGCCAGCAGCATGAGGGACTATAAGAATGAGCAGTTCTTC. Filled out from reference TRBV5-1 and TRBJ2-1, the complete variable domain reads KAGVTQTPRYLIKTRGQQVTLSCSPISGHRSVSWYQQTPGQGLQFLFEYFSETQRNKGNFPGRFSGRQFSNSRSEMNVSTLELGDSALYLCASSMRDYKNEQFFGPGTRLTVL.

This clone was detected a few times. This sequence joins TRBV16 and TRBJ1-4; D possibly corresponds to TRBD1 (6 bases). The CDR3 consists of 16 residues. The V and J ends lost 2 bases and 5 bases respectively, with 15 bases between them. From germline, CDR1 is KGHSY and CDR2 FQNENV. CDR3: CASSQMESGENEKLFF. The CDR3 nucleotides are TGTGCCAGCAGCCAAATGGAGTCAGGGGAGAATGAAAAACTGTTTTTT.

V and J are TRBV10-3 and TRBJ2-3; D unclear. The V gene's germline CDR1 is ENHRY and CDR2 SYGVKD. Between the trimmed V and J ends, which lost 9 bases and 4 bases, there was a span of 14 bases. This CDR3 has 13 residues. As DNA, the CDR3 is TGTGCCATTGGTAGGAGTGGTGCAGATACGCAGTATTTT. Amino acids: CAIGRSGADTQYF.

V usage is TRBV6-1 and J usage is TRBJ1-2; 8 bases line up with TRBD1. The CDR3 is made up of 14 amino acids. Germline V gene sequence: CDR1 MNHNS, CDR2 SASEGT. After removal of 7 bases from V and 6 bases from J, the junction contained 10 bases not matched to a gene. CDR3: CASTDMDRVNGYTF. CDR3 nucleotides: TGTGCCAGCACCGACATGGACAGGGTAAATGGCTACACCTTC.

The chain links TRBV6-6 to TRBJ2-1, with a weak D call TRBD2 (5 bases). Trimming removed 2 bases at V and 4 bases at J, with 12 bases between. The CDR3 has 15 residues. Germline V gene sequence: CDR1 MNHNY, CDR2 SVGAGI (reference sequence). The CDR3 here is CASSYLSTGYNEQFF. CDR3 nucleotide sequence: TGTGCCAGCAGTTACCTGAGCACGGGGTACAATGAGCAGTTCTTC.

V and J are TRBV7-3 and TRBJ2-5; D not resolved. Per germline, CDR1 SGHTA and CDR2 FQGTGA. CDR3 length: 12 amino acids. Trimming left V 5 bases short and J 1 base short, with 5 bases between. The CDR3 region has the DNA TGTGCCAGCAGCACTACCCAAGAGACCCAGTACTTC. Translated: CASSTTQETQYF.

The CDR3 loop is CAWSKAGVGNTGELFF. CDR3 DNA: TGTGCCTGGAGTAAGGCGGGAGTAGGGAACACCGGGGAGCTGTTTTTT. V usage is TRBV30 and J usage is TRBJ2-2, with 7 bases matching TRBD2. This CDR3 region has 16 residues. The J segment lost 1 base and the V segment lost 2 bases, leaving 7 bases of the junction unmatched. Germline lookup yields CDR1 GTSNPN and CDR2 SVGIG (reference sequence).

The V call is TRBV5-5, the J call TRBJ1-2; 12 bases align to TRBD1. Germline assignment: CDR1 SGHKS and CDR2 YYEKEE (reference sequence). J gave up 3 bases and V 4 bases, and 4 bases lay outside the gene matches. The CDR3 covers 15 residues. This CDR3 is CASSEGQGAYYGYTF. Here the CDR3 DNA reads TGTGCCAGCAGCGAGGGACAGGGGGCTTACTATGGCTACACCTTC.

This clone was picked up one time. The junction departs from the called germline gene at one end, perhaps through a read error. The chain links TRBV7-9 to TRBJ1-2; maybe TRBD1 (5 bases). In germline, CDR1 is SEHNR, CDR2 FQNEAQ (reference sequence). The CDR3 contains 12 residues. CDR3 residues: CASSTGGERNFF. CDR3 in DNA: TGTGCCAGCAGCACTGGAGGGGAGAGGAATTTCTTC.

CDR3 DNA: TGTGCCACCAGCAGAGATTTCAGCGGGACCAATACCGGGGAGCTGTTTTTT. Encoded protein: CATSRDFSGTNTGELFF. V usage is TRBV15 and J usage is TRBJ2-2, with TRBD2 matching 7 bases. CDR1 is LNHNV, CDR2 YYDKDF, per germline (reference sequence). This CDR3 contains 17 residues. Trimming removed 0 bases from V and 5 bases from J; junction bases left unmatched: 9.

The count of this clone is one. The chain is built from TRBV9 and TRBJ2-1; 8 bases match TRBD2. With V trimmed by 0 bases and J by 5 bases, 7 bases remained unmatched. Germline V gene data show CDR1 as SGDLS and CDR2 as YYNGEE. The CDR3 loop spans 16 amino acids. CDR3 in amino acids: CASSVDLVGGDNEQFF. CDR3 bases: TGTGCCAGCAGCGTAGATCTAGTCGGGGGGGACAATGAGCAGTTCTTC.

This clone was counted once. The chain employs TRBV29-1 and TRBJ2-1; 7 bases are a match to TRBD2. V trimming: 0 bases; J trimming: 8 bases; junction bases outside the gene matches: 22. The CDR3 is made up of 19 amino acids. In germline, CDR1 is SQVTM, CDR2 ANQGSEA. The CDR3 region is CSVEDYILRGRAPHHEQFF. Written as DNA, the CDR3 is TGCAGCGTTGAAGATTATATATTGAGAGGGAGGGCACCCCACCATGAGCAGTTCTTC.

CDR3 DNA sequence: TGCGCCAGCAGCCTGGATTCTAACACTGAAGCTTTCTTT. Encoded protein: CASSLDSNTEAFF. This chain uses TRBV5-1 with TRBJ1-1; D is uncertain. The CDR3 is 13 residues long. The germline V gene encodes CDR1 SGHRS and CDR2 YFSETQ. The V end was cut by 4 bases, the J end by 2 bases, with 9 bases between.

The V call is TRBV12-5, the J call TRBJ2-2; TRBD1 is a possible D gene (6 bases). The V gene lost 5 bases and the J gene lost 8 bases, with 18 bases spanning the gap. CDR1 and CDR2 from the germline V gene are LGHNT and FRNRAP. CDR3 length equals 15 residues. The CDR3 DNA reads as TGTGCTAGTGGTCTGGGGGCAGGGTCTCTTGGGGAGCTGTTTTTT. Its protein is CASGLGAGSLGELFF.

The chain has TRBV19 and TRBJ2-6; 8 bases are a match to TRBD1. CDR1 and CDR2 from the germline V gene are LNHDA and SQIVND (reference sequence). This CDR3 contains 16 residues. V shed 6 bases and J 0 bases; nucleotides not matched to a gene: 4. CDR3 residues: CASRDRVSSGANVLTF. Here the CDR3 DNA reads TGTGCCAGTAGGGACAGGGTGAGCTCTGGGGCCAACGTCCTGACTTTC.

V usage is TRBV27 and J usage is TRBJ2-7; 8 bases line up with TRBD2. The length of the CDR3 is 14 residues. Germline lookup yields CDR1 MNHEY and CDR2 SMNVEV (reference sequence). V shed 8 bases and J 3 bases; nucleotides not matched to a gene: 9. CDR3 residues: CASSIFAGGYEQYF. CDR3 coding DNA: TGTGCCAGCTCTATCTTTGCGGGAGGCTACGAGCAGTACTTC.

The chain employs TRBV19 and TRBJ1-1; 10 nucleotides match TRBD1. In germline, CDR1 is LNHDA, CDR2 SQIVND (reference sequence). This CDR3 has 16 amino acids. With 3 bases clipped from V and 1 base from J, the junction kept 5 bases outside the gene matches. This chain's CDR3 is CASSILGQGENTEAFF. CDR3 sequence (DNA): TGTGCCAGTAGTATCCTCGGACAGGGGGAGAACACTGAAGCTTTCTTT.

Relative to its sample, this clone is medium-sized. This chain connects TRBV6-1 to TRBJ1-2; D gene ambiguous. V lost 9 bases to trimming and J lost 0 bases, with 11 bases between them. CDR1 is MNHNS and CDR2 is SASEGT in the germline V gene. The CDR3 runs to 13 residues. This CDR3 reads CASETPTNYGYTF. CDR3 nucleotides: TGTGCCAGTGAGACACCTACTAACTATGGCTACACCTTC.

The CDR3 sequence: CASSLAYGYTF. CDR3 DNA sequence: TGTGCCAGCAGTCTAGCGTATGGCTACACCTTC. The genes are TRBV11-2 and TRBJ1-2, with D unresolved. CDR1 and CDR2 from the germline V gene are SGHAT and FQNNGV. CDR3 length: 11 amino acids. Trimming took 6 bases from V and 5 from J, leaving 7 bases between them.

The CDR3 loop is CASSLAGSETQYF. CDR3 DNA sequence: TGTGCCAGCAGCTTAGCCGGGTCGGAGACCCAGTACTTC. The V call is TRBV13, the J call TRBJ2-5; D call uncertain. This CDR3 has 13 residues. Germline V gene data show CDR1 as PRHDT and CDR2 as FYEKMQ (reference sequence). Deletions cut 1 base from V and 5 bases from J, with 8 bases between.